This is a list of T cell receptor beta chains from one sample in a study of cytomegalovirus exposure and HLA in healthy donors. Assay used: immunoSEQ multiplex PCR; TCRdb lists only in-frame clones, some missing. There are approximately 110,000 clones in the sample; 15% to 19% occur only once, and 1.9% lies in the top ten. The sample consisted of PBMCs. Receptor source: a woman in her late teens or twenties in good health and CMV-seronegative. Both conserved end residues are part of each CDR3. The D gene is left open where the match is weak. Clone size is given for some rows only: seen once, a few or many times, or a class if the clone is expanded.

TRBV30	.	.	TRBJ1-5	TGTGCCTCACCCCTCGGGCCCCAGCATTTT	CASPLGPQHF
TRBV5-1	TRBD1	few	TRBJ1-1	TGCGCCAGCAGCCTCGGACAGGGGGCGCTTTTGGCTGAAGCTTTCTTT	CASSLGQGALLAEAFF
TRBV7-4	TRBD1	few	TRBJ1-5	TGTGCCAGCAGCTTAGCCAATGGGACAGGGCATCAGCCCCAGCATTTT	CASSLANGTGHQPQHF
TRBV28	TRBD1	.	TRBJ2-2	TGTGCCACCCTATCGCCAGGTGACAGGGGCAGGACCGGGGAGCTGTTTTTT	CATLSPGDRGRTGELFF
TRBV9	TRBD1	.	TRBJ1-6	TGTGCCAGCAGCGCCGGGACAGGGGGTCCTAATTCACCCCTCCACTTT	CASSAGTGGPNSPLHF
TRBV5-1	TRBD1	few	TRBJ1-1	TGCGCCAGCAGCGGGGGACAGGGAGGGACTGAAGCTTTCTTT	CASSGGQGGTEAFF
TRBV19	.	.	TRBJ2-6	TGTGCCAGTAGTACACAGGCCTCTGGGGCCAACGTCCTGACTTTC	CASSTQASGANVLTF
TRBV7-9	TRBD1	few	TRBJ2-1	TGTGCCAGCAGCTTAGCCGTGGGACAGGGGAGAAATGAGCAGTTCTTC	CASSLAVGQGRNEQFF
TRBV19	.	.	TRBJ1-1	TGTGCCAGTAGTATGTGGAGAATGGGCACTGAAGCTTTCTTT	CASSMWRMGTEAFF
TRBV6-5	.	.	TRBJ2-2	TGTGCCAGCAGTCCGACAGGTTTCGGGGAGCTGTTTTTT	CASSPTGFGELFF
TRBV7-8	.	few	TRBJ1-2	TGTGCCAGCAGCTTAGCAGGGGAGGGCTATGGCTACACCTTC	CASSLAGEGYGYTF
TRBV4-2	TRBD1	few	TRBJ1-5	TGTGCCAGCAGCCAAGATGCACAGGGGGAACAGCCCCAGCATTTT	CASSQDAQGEQPQHF
TRBV7-8	.	few	TRBJ1-2	TGTGCCAGCAGCTTAGATGCGGGGTCCTATGGCTACACCTTC	CASSLDAGSYGYTF
TRBV6-4	.	few	TRBJ2-3	TGTGCCAGCAGTTCTAAGTCCACAGATACGCAGTATTTT	CASSSKSTDTQYF
TRBV11-2	.	.	TRBJ2-4	TGTGCCAGCAGCTTAGCCCCGGGAGCCAAAAACATTCAGTACTTC	CASSLAPGAKNIQYF
TRBV29-1	.	few	TRBJ2-7	TGCAGCGTTGAAGGATACAACCACGAGCAGTACTTC	CSVEGYNHEQYF
TRBV28	TRBD1	few	TRBJ2-2	TGTGCCAGCAGTCCTGACAGGGGGCGAACCGGGGAGCTGTTTTTT	CASSPDRGRTGELFF
TRBV4-3	.	.	TRBJ2-7	TGCGCCAGCAGCCAAGATTCGAGGGGGGGGGCCTACGAGCAGTACTTC	CASSQDSRGGAYEQYF
TRBV5-8	.	few	TRBJ1-1	TGTGCCAGCAGCGTCGGTACTGAAGCTTTCTTT	CASSVGTEAFF
TRBV25-1	TRBD2	.	TRBJ2-7	TGTGCCAGCAGCCCGACTAGCGGGACCTACGAGCAGTACTTC	CASSPTSGTYEQYF
TRBV7-3	TRBD1	.	TRBJ1-6	TGTGCCAGCAGCCAGGGACAGGGCGCTAATTCACCCCTCCACTTT	CASSQGQGANSPLHF
TRBV4-1	TRBD2	few	TRBJ2-7	TGCGCCAGCAGCCGGTCGGAAGAGCGGGAGCTAAACGAGCAGTACTTC	CASSRSEERELNEQYF
TRBV23-1	.	many	TRBJ2-7	TGCGCCAGCAGTCAAATCCTATCCTACGAGCAGTACTTC	CASSQILSYEQYF
TRBV6-5	TRBD1	.	TRBJ2-3	TGTGCCAGCAGCCTCCGGACAGGGGGCATAGATACGCAGTATTTT	CASSLRTGGIDTQYF
TRBV27	.	few	TRBJ1-2	TGTGCCAGCAGTTTGGGGCAGAATCTTGGCTACACCTTC	CASSLGQNLGYTF
TRBV18	.	.	TRBJ1-1	TGTGCCAGCTCACCATATAGGGGAACTGAAGCTTTCTTT	CASSPYRGTEAFF
TRBV7-2	TRBD2	once	TRBJ2-2	TGTGCCAGCAGCCCCGAAGCGGGAGGATTCACCGGGGAGCTGTTTTTT	CASSPEAGGFTGELFF
TRBV28	.	.	TRBJ2-1	TGTGCCAGCAGTTTAGAGACAGGATACAATGAGCAGTTCTTC	CASSLETGYNEQFF
TRBV2	.	.	TRBJ1-5	TGTGCCAGCAGTGGCAGAGGACTGGATAGCAATCAGCCCCAGCATTTT	CASSGRGLDSNQPQHF
TRBV2	.	few	TRBJ1-1	TGTGCCACCCCGGGACTTCGCGCGACTGAAGCTTTCTTT	CATPGLRATEAFF
TRBV5-4	TRBD2	few	TRBJ2-7	TGTGCCAGCAGCTCGGGGGGGATGCTCTACGAGCAGTACTTC	CASSSGGMLYEQYF
TRBV5-6	.	few	TRBJ2-7	TGTGCCAGCAGCTTGGCCCTACCCTACGAGCAGTACTTC	CASSLALPYEQYF
TRBV19	.	.	TRBJ1-5	TGTGCCAGTAGTATTTCTTCAGGGGCGAAGCCGCCCCAGCATTTT	CASSISSGAKPPQHF
TRBV25-1	.	few	TRBJ2-7	TGTGCCAGCAGTAGGACGGGATACGAGCAGTACTTC	CASSRTGYEQYF
TRBV9	.	.	TRBJ1-1	TGTGCCAGCAGCGTAGCTACTGGTACTGAAGCTTTCTTT	CASSVATGTEAFF
TRBV27	.	few	TRBJ2-6	TGTGCCAGCAGGGGGCCTTATGGGGCCAACGTCCTGACTTTC	CASRGPYGANVLTF
TRBV5-1	.	.	TRBJ2-1	TGCGCCAGCAGCCAGGGTCTTGGGCAGTTCTTC	CASSQGLGQFF
TRBV19	.	few	TRBJ1-4	TGTGCCAGTAGTCCCCGACAGCGGGATGGCGAAAAACTGTTTTTT	CASSPRQRDGEKLFF
TRBV21-1	.	few	TRBJ1-3	TGTGCCAGCAGCAAAGGGGCAGGGGGAAACACCATATATTTT	CASSKGAGGNTIYF
TRBV18	.	.	TRBJ1-5	TGTGCCAGCTCACCACCGCCGGGGAATCAGCCCCAGCATTTT	CASSPPPGNQPQHF
TRBV6-5	TRBD1	few	TRBJ2-3	TGTGCCAGCAGGTCGGACAGGACGGCGAATACGCAGTATTTT	CASRSDRTANTQYF
TRBV28	.	few	TRBJ1-1	TGTGCCAGCAGTTTAGGCAGGGCCACTGAAGCTTTCTTT	CASSLGRATEAFF
TRBV6-5	.	.	TRBJ1-1	TGTGCCAGCGCGGGTGCGACAATGAACACTGAAGCTTTCTTT	CASAGATMNTEAFF
TRBV28	TRBD1	.	TRBJ1-2	TGTGCCAGCAGTTTAATCGTTGACAGGGGGGGCTATGGCTACACCTTC	CASSLIVDRGGYGYTF
TRBV6-4	.	few	TRBJ2-7	TGTGCCAGCAGTGACCAGGTCTCCTACGAGCAGTACTTC	CASSDQVSYEQYF
TRBV27	TRBD2	.	TRBJ2-7	TGTGCCAGCAGCCACAAAGGAGCGGGAGGGTCAAGGCCCTTAATGTTC	CASSHKGAGGSRPLMF
TRBV7-9	.	.	TRBJ1-1	TGTGCCAGCAGCCCGGGGAGTGGGAGGTACACTGAAGCTTTCTTT	CASSPGSGRYTEAFF
TRBV14	.	few	TRBJ2-3	TGTGCCAGCAGCCAAGATGAGACGGGTTTGGGCACAGATACGCAGTATTTT	CASSQDETGLGTDTQYF
TRBV10-1	.	.	TRBJ2-1	TGCGCCAGCAGGGCTGTTGGGGGGTCCGAGGCGTACAATGAGCAGTTCTTC	CASRAVGGSEAYNEQFF
TRBV9	.	few	TRBJ2-2	TGTGCCAGCAGGCGGGAACTGGGCACCGGGGAGCTGTTTTTT	CASRRELGTGELFF
TRBV7-9	.	.	TRBJ2-7	TGTGCCAGCAGAGCCGGGAACGACTACGAGCAGTACTTC	CASRAGNDYEQYF
TRBV6-6	TRBD2	.	TRBJ2-7	TGTGCCAGCAGTTCCGCAGCGGGAGGGCCGAACGAGCAGTACTTC	CASSSAAGGPNEQYF
TRBV5-8	.	few	TRBJ1-2	TGTGCCAGCAGCTTGACGCAGCTCAGGGGCTACACCTTC	CASSLTQLRGYTF
TRBV7-7	.	few	TRBJ2-2	TGTGCTAGCAGCTTAGCGCGGGGGCGGAACACCGGGGAGCTGTTTTTT	CASSLARGRNTGELFF
TRBV7-9	.	few	TRBJ2-7	TGTGCCAGCAGCTTAGCGGGGCCCGTCTTCTACGAGCAGTACTTC	CASSLAGPVFYEQYF
TRBV30	.	few	TRBJ1-6	TGTGCCTGGAGTCCGAGGACAGAAGGCGATTCACCCCTCCACTTT	CAWSPRTEGDSPLHF
TRBV5-1	.	few	TRBJ1-3	TGCGCCAGCAGCTTGGACCGGGGAAGGCAGGGGTCAACCATATATTTT	CASSLDRGRQGSTIYF
TRBV10-2	TRBD2	.	TRBJ2-1	TGCGCCAGCGGGGGGAGGACTAGCGGGGCATTAGACAATGAGCAGTTCTTC	CASGGRTSGALDNEQFF
TRBV10-3	TRBD1	.	TRBJ1-1	TGTGCCATCAGTAGGGACAGGGAAAAAGCTTTCTTT	CAISRDREKAFF